A single sample gave rise to the 24 T cell receptor beta chains below, sequenced in a study of regulatory T cells in long-lasting Graves disease. The time point: newly diagnosed GD, antithyroid drugs for less than 3 months. The TCR library was made from RNA that had been extracted from PBMCs in TRIzol. TCR beta libraries were built with iRepertoire HTBI primers and Arm-PCR of CDR3 regions. Using its own MiXCR run on the multiplex PCR reads, TCRdb lists one record per CDR3 protein. This sample has around 500,000 distinct CDR3 sequences, with roughly 13% found just once. A further study also used this sample, focusing on T cells in Graves' hyperthyroidism and ophthalmopathy.

Sequenced material: peripheral blood mononuclear cells (PBMCs), taken at new diagnosis, from a patient treated with antithyroid drugs. The receptors derive from a young man with Graves disease.

The table lists this clonotype with a few counts. V usage is TRBV27 and J usage is TRBJ1-4, with 10 bases fitting TRBD1. CDR3 length equals 15 residues. J lost 8 bases, V lost 5 bases, and 8 bases had no gene match. Germline CDR1 reads MNHEY; CDR2 reads SMNVEV (reference sequence). The CDR3 nucleotides read TGTGCCAGCAGTCCCTGGACAGGGGGTAGGGAAAAACTGTTTTTT. Protein: CASSPWTGGREKLFF.

This clonotype has only a few counts. The chain is built from TRBV30 and TRBJ2-5; 7 bases are a match to TRBD2. Germline lookup yields CDR1 GTSNPN and CDR2 SVGIG (reference sequence). The CDR3 has 14 residues. The V segment lost 2 bases and the J segment 4 bases; nucleotides outside the gene matches: 7. The DNA of the CDR3 is TGTGCCTGGAGTACCGGGGGGAGCCCAGAGACCCAGTACTTC. The encoded protein is CAWSTGGSPETQYF.

This clonotype was detected ten times or more. V is TRBV18 and J is TRBJ2-1; 12 bases are shared with TRBD2. CDR3 length equals 15 residues. The ends lost 8 bases at V and 5 bases at J; junction bases unmatched: 7. Germline CDR1 and CDR2: KGHSH and LQKENI. The CDR3 coding sequence is TGTGCCAGCAGTCTCCGACTAGCGGGAGACAATGAGCAGTTCTTC. Translating gives CASSLRLAGDNEQFF.

The chain recombines TRBV11-1 with TRBJ2-2; D is unclear. The germline CDR1 and CDR2 sequences are SGHAT and FQDESV (reference sequence). The CDR3 is made up of 15 amino acids. V was trimmed by 8 bases and J by 3 bases, leaving 16 bases between them. The CDR3 loop reads CASPAEKGDTGELFF. DNA for the CDR3: TGTGCCAGCCCAGCTGAGAAGGGTGACACCGGGGAGCTGTTTTTT.

V usage is TRBV19 and J usage is TRBJ2-1; D call uncertain. Trimming took off 4 bases at V and 5 bases at J, with 9 bases between the two ends. From germline, CDR1 is LNHDA and CDR2 SQIVND (reference sequence). The CDR3 loop spans 13 amino acids. The CDR3 reads CASSKRINNEQFF. CDR3 bases: TGTGCCAGTAGTAAGAGGATTAACAATGAGCAGTTCTTC.

The chain joins TRBV6-4 to TRBJ2-1, with 9 nucleotides matching TRBD1. Looked up from germline, CDR1 is MRHNA and CDR2 is SNTAGT. The CDR3 has 15 residues. With 7 bases clipped from V and 1 base from J, the junction kept 5 bases outside the gene matches. CDR3 in amino acids: CASNSGQGSYNEQFF. CDR3 DNA sequence: TGTGCCAGCAACTCAGGACAGGGGTCCTACAATGAGCAGTTCTTC.

This clonotype has ten or more counts. The chain joins TRBV4-2 to TRBJ2-3; 10 bases map to TRBD1. Unmatched junction bases numbered 7, after V lost 4 bases and J lost 6 bases. The CDR3 is 15 amino acids. CDR1 is LGHNA and CDR2 is YNFKEQ in the germline V gene. The CDR3 loop is CASSPRQGASDTQYF. In DNA, the CDR3 is TGTGCCAGCAGCCCACGACAGGGGGCGTCTGATACGCAGTATTTT.

This clonotype has only a few counts. In DNA, the CDR3 is TGTGCCAGTAGTTTAACGACCCATCCAAAAGAGACCCAGTACTTC. Its protein is CASSLTTHPKETQYF. The chain joins TRBV19 to TRBJ2-5; D remains ambiguous. The V gene lost 5 bases and the J gene lost 3 bases, with 16 bases spanning the gap. This CDR3 is 15 amino acids long. Looked up from germline, CDR1 is LNHDA and CDR2 is SQIVND (reference sequence).

This clonotype was recorded at least ten times. The chain employs TRBV11-2 and TRBJ1-1; no clear D gene. The length of the CDR3 is 13 residues. Germline CDR1 reads SGHAT; CDR2 reads FQNNGV. V shed 5 bases and J shed 11 bases, with 18 bases lying between them. CDR3 sequence (DNA): TGTGCCAGCAGCCTCTGGACTGATTACGCGGCTTTCTTT. It codes for CASSLWTDYAAFF.

V usage is TRBV6-5 and J usage is TRBJ2-1; D unresolved. The CDR3 length is 11 residues. Germline V CDR1 and CDR2: MNHEY, SVGAGI. Trimming took off 2 bases at V and 8 bases at J, with 4 bases between the two ends. CDR3 amino acids: CASSYQHEQFF. The DNA for the CDR3 is TGTGCCAGCAGTTACCAGCATGAGCAGTTCTTC.

The chain uses TRBV6-4 and TRBJ2-1; TRBD2 is a possible D gene (5 bases). Germline assignment: CDR1 MRHNA and CDR2 SNTAGT. Trimming pared 11 bases from V and 1 base from J, leaving 21 bases between. The CDR3 covers 16 residues. CDR3 amino acids: CARQRESGLSYNEQFF. The CDR3 nucleotides are TGTGCCCGTCAGCGAGAATCGGGGTTATCCTACAATGAGCAGTTCTTC.

The table lists this clonotype with many counts. The genes are TRBV7-2 and TRBJ2-4; no clear D gene. Germline-derived CDR1 and CDR2 are SGHTA and FQGNSA. The CDR3 spans 13 residues. Trimming stripped 3 bases from V and 5 bases from J, with 8 bases between. CDR3 residues: CASSFGFENIQYF. Written as DNA, the CDR3 is TGTGCCAGCAGCTTCGGGTTTGAAAACATTCAGTACTTC.

This clonotype showed up just a few times. This rearrangement joins TRBV18 to TRBJ2-2; 10 positions match TRBD2. The ends lost 6 bases at V and 5 bases at J; junction bases unmatched: 6. The CDR3 has 15 residues. The V gene's germline CDR1 is KGHSH and CDR2 LQKENI. In nucleotides, the CDR3 is TGTGCCAGCTCCTCTAGCGGGAGTTATACCGGGGAGCTGTTTTTT. Its protein product is CASSSSGSYTGELFF.

In its sample, this clonotype was seen many times. The chain carries TRBV19 and TRBJ1-1; D ambiguous. The CDR3 is made up of 15 amino acids. The germline V gene has CDR1 LNHDA and CDR2 SQIVND (reference sequence). With 0 bases removed from V and 9 bases from J, the gap between germline ends came to 17 bases. The CDR3 bases are TGTGCCAGTAGTATAGATGGGAAGGCGGCCGAGAAAGCTTTCTTT. Protein sequence: CASSIDGKAAEKAFF.

This clonotype was counted ten times or more. The rearrangement links TRBV10-3 to TRBJ2-7; D is possibly TRBD1 (6 bases). V lost 3 bases, J lost 5 bases, and 11 bases lay in between. Germline loops: CDR1 ENHRY, CDR2 SYGVKD. The CDR3 has 13 residues. CDR3 loop: CAISDSQGNEQYF. The DNA for the CDR3 is TGTGCCATCAGTGACTCACAGGGAAACGAGCAGTACTTC.

In this sample, this clonotype turned up a few times. The chain carries TRBV7-9 and TRBJ1-2; D not certain. The V end lost 6 bases, the J end lost 4 bases, and 24 bases lay between the germline ends. This CDR3 contains 17 residues. Per the germline V gene, CDR1 is SEHNR and CDR2 is FQNEAQ (reference sequence). CDR3 DNA: TGTGCCAGCAGTTTCGGAGACCCGACGATAGGGAGCTATGGCTACACCTTC. It yields the protein CASSFGDPTIGSYGYTF. The variable domain in full, with the rest retrieved from reference TRBV7-9 and TRBJ1-2, is DTGVSQNPRHKITKRGQNVTFRCDPISEHNRLYWYRQTLGQGPEFLTYFQNEAQLEKSRLLSDRFSAERPKGSFSTLEIQRTEQGDSAMYLCASSFGDPTIGSYGYTFGSGTRLTVV.

The gene calls are TRBV7-3 and TRBJ2-5; D is unresolved. This CDR3 spans 14 amino acids. CDR1 is SGHTA, CDR2 FQGTGA, per germline. The V end was cut by 0 bases, the J end by 5 bases, with 10 bases between. The CDR3 is CASSLTQGIETQYF. CDR3 nucleotides: TGTGCCAGCAGCTTAACTCAAGGGATCGAGACCCAGTACTTC. The whole variable domain, filled in from reference TRBV7-3 and TRBJ2-5, reads GAGVSQTPSNKVTEKGKYVELRCDPISGHTALYWYRQSLGQGPEFLIYFQGTGAADDSGLPNDRFFAVRPEGSVSTLKIQRTERGDSAVYLCASSLTQGIETQYFGPGTRLLVL.

Ten or more counts support this clonotype. V is TRBV12-3 or TRBV12-4 and J is TRBJ1-4, with TRBD1 identical over 11 bases. With 5 bases clipped from V and 6 bases from J, the junction kept 8 bases outside the gene matches. CDR3 length equals 16 residues. CDR3 loop: CASSPRTGGEDEKLFF. The DNA of the CDR3 is TGTGCCAGCAGTCCGAGGACAGGGGGCGAGGATGAAAAACTGTTTTTT.

There are many counts of this clonotype. V gene TRBV15 combines with J gene TRBJ2-7; 7 bases match TRBD2. The CDR3 spans 14 residues. Germline V CDR1 and CDR2: LNHNV, YYDKDF (reference sequence). J gave up 7 bases and V 8 bases, and 14 bases lay outside the gene matches. The CDR3 DNA reads as TGTGCCACCGGGAGGGGAACCTTCCAGGAGGAGCAGTACTTC. Translating gives CATGRGTFQEEQYF.

There are many counts of this clonotype. The V call is TRBV5-1, the J call TRBJ2-1; the D call may be TRBD1 or TRBD2 (5 bases each). Germline-derived CDR1 and CDR2 are SGHRS and YFSETQ. Trimming cost V 7 bases and J 0 bases, with 17 bases left between them. The CDR3 is 16 residues long. The chain's CDR3 is CASGGGASSSYNEQFF. DNA of the CDR3: TGCGCCAGCGGGGGTGGGGCTTCGAGCTCCTACAATGAGCAGTTCTTC.

This clonotype was counted ten times or more. This chain connects TRBV19 to TRBJ1-2, with D unresolved. The length of the CDR3 is 17 residues. The germline V gene encodes CDR1 LNHDA and CDR2 SQIVND (reference sequence). V lost 5 bases and J 6 bases, leaving 25 bases between the germline ends. The DNA for the CDR3 is TGTGCCAGTAGTCCTCAGGCAGGCTCCGTCCAAGTCCATGGCTACACCTTC. This gives the protein CASSPQAGSVQVHGYTF.

This clonotype was recorded at least ten times. The chain employs TRBV2 and TRBJ2-1; no firm D call. Germline CDR1 SNHLY, CDR2 FYNNEI. The ends were cut back, 7 bases at V and 1 base at J, with 8 bases in the middle. The CDR3 spans 13 residues. The CDR3 DNA reads TGTGCCAGCACTGCGCGATCCTACAATGAGCAGTTCTTC. This gives the protein CASTARSYNEQFF.

This clonotype was detected many times. The junction differs from germline at one of its ends, possibly a read error. The rearrangement uses TRBV2 and TRBJ2-7; D is ambiguous. Per the germline V gene, CDR1 is SNHLY and CDR2 is FYNNEI. The length of the CDR3 is 10 residues. The CDR3 is CASSEAKLDF. The DNA for the CDR3 is TGTGCCAGCAGTGAGGCGAAGCTGGACTTC.

This clonotype has at least ten counts. This CDR3 is CASSEAPGPGNEQYF. The CDR3 coding sequence is TGTGCCAGCAGTGAAGCTCCAGGGCCGGGTAACGAGCAGTACTTC. V and J are TRBV2 and TRBJ2-7; tentative D call: TRBD1 (5 bases). The V gene's germline CDR1 is SNHLY and CDR2 FYNNEI. V gave up 0 bases and J gave up 5 bases, with 14 bases separating them. The CDR3 contains 15 residues.